Sequencing of this TCR beta chain was carried out in a study of shared clonotypes between healthy human individuals. Study summary: Three CD4 naive, three CD4 memory, two CD8 naive and one CD8 memory plate were used per donor.

This CDR3 comprises 14 residues. V was shortened by 0 bases and J by 1 base, with 5 bases between the two germline ends. The germline gives CDR1 SGDLS, CDR2 YYNGEE. Naivety among CD8 cells was defined by CD45RO negativity and positive CCR7 selection, thereby excluding terminally differentiated effector memory CD45RA+ cells. Generated by immunoSEQ multiplex PCR, the TCRdb table keeps only in-frame clones and is missing some. Of about 580,000 clones in the sample, 95% to 98% were seen once. This clonotype originated in a man younger than 40 in good health. The chain carries TRBV9 and TRBJ1-5; possible D gene TRBD1, 5 bases. Sequenced: naive CD8+ T cells sorted from blood. CDR3: CASSVDRSNQPQHF. The CDR3 DNA sequence: TGTGCCAGCAGCGTAGACAGGAGCAATCAGCCCCAGCATTTT.